This T cell receptor beta chain stems from a study of CD8 T cells in ankylosing spondylitis. This clonotype was counted ten times or more. Antigen unknown. Study conclusions and caveats: Matched synovial fluid from ankylosing spondylitis patients was reported to be enriched for disease-linked clones. In reactive arthritis synovial fluid and blood, some motif variants had been reported before. Blood of patients with ankylosing spondylitis appeared to be characterized by a TCR beta motif of 8 or 9 highly homologous variants.

Germline assignment: CDR1 SGHRS and CDR2 YFSETQ. CDR3 length: 13 residues. Trimming removed 4 bases at V and 4 bases at J, with 9 bases between. Each TCR beta library was made by quantitative 5'-RACE that incorporated molecular barcodes. TCRdb passed the 5' RACE reads through MiXCR, listing each CDR3 protein once. The repertoire includes about 140,000 distinct CDR3 sequences, roughly 8% of them detected once, and 7.3% sits in the top ten. Sequencing was carried out using synovial fluid, either unsorted or a sorted T cell fraction (not recorded which). The chain combines TRBV5-1 with TRBJ1-3, with D hard to call. This TCR was recovered from a male donor with ankylosing spondylitis. The CDR3 reads CASSPIGGNTIYF. CDR3 DNA: TGCGCCAGCAGCCCCATCGGGGGAAACACCATATATTTT.